These 26 T cell receptor beta chains were all obtained from the same sample, sequenced in a study of blood T cell repertoires in COVID-19. Only in-frame clones appear in the TCRdb table, and some are missing; sequencing was by immunoSEQ multiplex PCR. In the table there are about 190,000 clones, roughly 84% of which are singletons. Sequenced: PBMCs or T cells enriched from blood (not recorded which). The origin of the receptors is a woman aged 25 to 39 who had been exposed to COVID-19.

This clone occurred a few times. This sequence joins TRBV19 and TRBJ1-5, with TRBD1 identical over 9 bases. The CDR3 spans 15 residues. Germline CDR1 and CDR2: LNHDA and SQIVND (reference sequence). V lost 7 bases to trimming and J lost 6 bases; unmatched junction nucleotides: 10. The CDR3 is CASILRTGAPQPQHF. CDR3 nucleotide sequence: TGTGCCAGTATTCTCAGGACAGGGGCCCCTCAGCCCCAGCATTTT. Filled out from reference TRBV19 and TRBJ1-5, the complete variable domain reads DGGITQSPKYLFRKEGQNVTLSCEQNLNHDAMYWYRQDPGQGLRLIYYSQIVNDFQKGDIAEGYSVSREKKESFPLTVTSAQKNPTAFYLCASILRTGAPQPQHFGDGTRLSIL.

CDR3: CASSSLGGGTDTQYF. CDR3 coding DNA: TGTGCCAGTAGTTCCCTGGGCGGGGGTACAGATACGCAGTATTTT. V is TRBV19 and J is TRBJ2-3, with 7 positions matching TRBD2. CDR3 length: 15 amino acids. CDR1 and CDR2 (germline): LNHDA, SQIVND (reference sequence). V trimming: 5 bases; J trimming: 3 bases; junction bases outside the gene matches: 8.

This chain joins TRBV30 and TRBJ2-7, with TRBD1 matching 7 bases. J lost 0 bases, V lost 3 bases, and 2 bases had no gene match. From germline, CDR1 is GTSNPN and CDR2 SVGIG (reference sequence). The CDR3 has 13 residues. The CDR3 DNA follows: TGTGCCTGGAGGGACAGGAGCTCCTACGAGCAGTACTTC. It is translated as CAWRDRSSYEQYF. Full variable domain (missing parts from reference TRBV30 and TRBJ2-7): SQTIHQWPATLVQPVGSPLSLECTVEGTSNPNLYWYRQAAGRGLQLLFYSVGIGQISSEVPQNLSASRPQDRQFILSSKKLLLSDSGFYLCAWRDRSSYEQYFGPGTRLTVT.

The CDR3 here is CASSRGNQPQHF. CDR3 in DNA: TGTGCCAGCAGTAGGGGAAATCAGCCCCAGCATTTT. The chain couples TRBV12-3 or TRBV12-4 to TRBJ1-5, with TRBD1 as a possible D gene (5 bases). CDR3 length: 12 residues. The V end lost 5 bases, the J end lost 4 bases, and 6 bases lay between the germline ends.

J is TRBJ2-7 and V is TRBV4-3; TRBD2 might be the D (5 bases). Germline-derived CDR1 and CDR2 are LGHNA and YSLEER. The CDR3 runs to 14 residues. V was clipped by 4 bases and J by 3 bases, with 13 bases between them. CDR3 nucleotides: TGCGCCAGCAGCCCGGGCGCGGGTGACTACGAGCAGTACTTC. Translation gives CASSPGAGDYEQYF.

This rearrangement joins TRBV12-3 or TRBV12-4 to TRBJ1-2; possibly TRBD1 for D (6 bases). V shed 6 bases and J shed 8 bases, with 16 bases lying between them. This CDR3 contains 13 residues. The CDR3 DNA follows: TGTGCCAGCAGACCCAGGGGATCTGAAGGCTACACCTTC. This codes for CASRPRGSEGYTF.

V is TRBV6-2 or TRBV6-3 and J is TRBJ2-3; weak D call: TRBD2 (7 bases). Germline V gene lookup returns CDR1 MNHEY and CDR2 SVGEGT. Trimming took 2 bases from V and 2 from J, leaving 20 bases between them. The CDR3 is 18 residues long. This CDR3 is CASSYVFEGGPHTDTQYF. The DNA for the CDR3 is TGTGCCAGCAGTTACGTATTTGAGGGGGGGCCTCACACAGATACGCAGTATTTT.

This clone was seen only once. The V call is TRBV10-1, the J call TRBJ1-1; TRBD1 matches 7 bases. CDR3 size: 14 residues. Germline V gene lookup returns CDR1 WNHNN and CDR2 SYGVQD (reference sequence). V was pared by 5 bases and J by 2 bases, with 5 bases of the junction left unmatched. CDR3 amino acids: CASSRTGDNTEAFF. The CDR3 DNA is TGCGCCAGCAGTCGGACAGGCGATAACACTGAAGCTTTCTTT.

This CDR3 is CASSQVSGEQFF. CDR3 nucleotide sequence: TGCGCCAGCAGCCAAGTCTCAGGTGAGCAGTTCTTC. J is TRBJ2-1 and V is TRBV4-1; D remains unclear. The V gene's germline CDR1 is MGHRA and CDR2 YSYEKL. The CDR3 contains 12 residues. The V end was cut by 1 base, the J end by 9 bases, with 7 bases between.

The J gene is TRBJ1-1, the V gene TRBV7-5. TRBV7-5 is a known pseudogene. This CDR3 comprises 16 residues. Here the CDR3 DNA reads TGTGCCAGAAGCTTAGGAGGCAGGACTATGAACACTGAAGCTTTCTTT. This translates into CARSLGGRTMNTEAFF.

The CDR3 region has the DNA TGTGCCAGCAGCTTAAGGACTAGGGGACGGAACACTGAAGCTTTCTTT. Translated, it gives CASSLRTRGRNTEAFF. The genes are TRBV11-2 and TRBJ1-1; perhaps TRBD1 as D (5 bases). Trimming took 2 bases from V and 1 from J, leaving 14 bases between them. Germline CDR1 and CDR2: SGHAT and FQNNGV. There are 16 residues in the CDR3.

The rearrangement uses TRBV5-1 and TRBJ1-1, with D possibly matching TRBD1 (5 bases). The CDR3 has 14 residues. Trimming left V 1 base short and J 1 base short, with 8 bases between. In germline, CDR1 is SGHRS, CDR2 YFSETQ. Here the CDR3 DNA reads TGCGCCAGCAGCTTGACAGGAGCGAACACTGAAGCTTTCTTT. Translation: CASSLTGANTEAFF.

This clone occurred a few times. The J gene is TRBJ1-2, the V gene TRBV11-3; TRBD1 agrees at 7 bases. In germline, CDR1 is SGHNT, CDR2 YENEEA. With 4 bases clipped from V and 2 bases from J, the junction kept 1 base outside the gene matches. This CDR3 contains 13 residues. The CDR3 region has the DNA TGTGCCAGCAGCTCGACAGGGAACTATGGCTACACCTTC. This gives the protein CASSSTGNYGYTF.

The chain couples TRBV3-1 (or the pseudogene TRBV3-2) to TRBJ2-7; D perhaps matches TRBD2 (7 bases). Trimming stripped 3 bases from V and 6 bases from J, with 15 bases between. The length of the CDR3 is 14 residues. CDR1 is LGHDT, CDR2 YNNKEL, per germline (reference sequence). CDR3 nucleotide sequence: TGTGCCAGCAGCCATGGGGGGCGGGGGTCCGAGCAGTACTTC. Protein product: CASSHGGRGSEQYF.

A single count supports this clone. The chain is built from TRBV6-1 and TRBJ2-7, with 7 bases that match TRBD2. Unmatched junction bases numbered 5, after V lost 1 base and J lost 5 bases. The germline CDR1 and CDR2 sequences are MNHNS and SASEGT. The CDR3 extends over 14 amino acids. The CDR3 reads CASSEGGGPHEQYF. The CDR3 nucleotides read TGTGCCAGCAGTGAAGGGGGGGGTCCCCACGAGCAGTACTTC.

The chain links TRBV4-1 to TRBJ2-7, with TRBD2 matching 15 bases. The CDR3 contains 18 residues. CDR1 is MGHRA and CDR2 is YSYEKL in the germline V gene. V dropped 0 bases and J dropped 3; count of bases not matched to a gene: 6. The CDR3 loop reads CASSQDGTSGGTRYEQYF. CDR3 nucleotide sequence: TGCGCCAGCAGCCAAGATGGGACTAGCGGGGGGACCCGCTACGAGCAGTACTTC.

This chain joins TRBV10-1 and TRBJ1-2, with 9 bases identical to TRBD1. With V trimmed by 6 bases and J by 5 bases, 4 bases remained unmatched. Germline V CDR1 and CDR2: WNHNN, SYGVQD (reference sequence). There are 13 residues in the CDR3. CDR3 coding DNA: TGCGCCAGCAGCCCCGGGACAGGGTATGGCTACACCTTC. Protein product: CASSPGTGYGYTF.

This clone was detected only a few times. The CDR3 loop is CASSPQGVQTEAFF. CDR3 nucleotides: TGTGCCAGCAGCCCCCAGGGCGTACAGACTGAAGCTTTCTTT. This rearrangement joins TRBV7-9 to TRBJ1-1; maybe TRBD1 (5 bases). Trimming shortened V by 5 bases and J by 5 bases, and 15 bases separated the two germline ends. Germline lookup yields CDR1 SEHNR and CDR2 FQNEAQ (reference sequence). CDR3 size: 14 residues.

The CDR3 is CASSYSSVYGYTF. CDR3 nucleotides: TGTGCCAGCAGTTACTCGTCGGTTTATGGCTACACCTTC. This chain links TRBV6-5 with TRBJ1-2; unclear D gene. V shed 0 bases and J shed 5 bases, with 7 bases lying between them. Germline loops: CDR1 MNHEY, CDR2 SVGAGI. The CDR3 loop spans 13 amino acids.

This chain connects TRBV4-1 to TRBJ1-1; TRBD1 matches 11 bases. After removal of 6 bases from V and 11 bases from J, the junction contained 11 bases not matched to a gene. CDR1 is MGHRA, CDR2 YSYEKL, per germline. The CDR3 consists of 14 residues. In nucleotides, the CDR3 is TGCGCCAGCAGACCCGGGACAGGGGGACTACCTGCTTTCTTT. Protein: CASRPGTGGLPAFF.

The genes are TRBV30 and TRBJ1-6, with TRBD1 identical over 7 bases. Germline values: CDR1 GTSNPN, CDR2 SVGIG (reference sequence). Unmatched junction bases numbered 7, after V lost 6 bases and J lost 8 bases. This CDR3 comprises 13 residues. This chain's CDR3 is CACPGQNHSPLHF. In nucleotides, the CDR3 is TGTGCCTGCCCGGGACAGAATCATTCACCCCTCCACTTT.

The chain couples TRBV6-5 to TRBJ2-2, with D possibly being TRBD2 (7 bases). Germline CDR1 is MNHEY and CDR2 is SVGAGI. This CDR3 is 15 amino acids long. The germline V and J ends were trimmed by 6 bases and 6 bases, with 17 bases remaining between them. This CDR3 is CASSPGTGRAGELFF. Here the CDR3 DNA reads TGTGCCAGCAGCCCCGGTACAGGGAGGGCCGGGGAGCTGTTTTTT.

The genes are TRBV12-3 or TRBV12-4 and TRBJ2-1, with D maybe TRBD2 (6 bases). With 3 bases removed from V and 4 bases from J, the gap between germline ends came to 7 bases. The CDR3 has 13 residues. The CDR3 nucleotides are TGTGCCAGCAGTTTCGGGGGTTACAATGAGCAGTTCTTC. Its protein product is CASSFGGYNEQFF.

The rearrangement joins TRBV3-1 (or the pseudogene TRBV3-2) to TRBJ1-5, with 11 bases matching TRBD1. Germline V gives CDR1 LGHDT, CDR2 YNNKEL (reference sequence). CDR3 length: 13 residues. V lost 3 bases, J lost 9 bases, and 1 base stayed unmatched. CDR3 DNA: TGTGCCAGCAGCCAGGGGACAGGGGGGCCCCAGCATTTT. Translation: CASSQGTGGPQHF.

V is TRBV6-2 or TRBV6-3 and J is TRBJ1-3; TRBD1 agrees at 7 bases. Germline-derived CDR1 and CDR2 are MNHEY and SVGEGT. The V and J ends lost 5 bases and 0 bases, in that order; junction bases with no gene match: 13. This CDR3 spans 18 amino acids. The CDR3 reads CASSGRQGRIPSGNTIYF. The CDR3 nucleotides read TGTGCCAGCAGTGGGAGACAGGGACGAATCCCCTCTGGAAACACCATATATTTT.

The chain has TRBV11-2 and TRBJ1-1; D is uncertain. This CDR3 region has 11 residues. Germline V CDR1 and CDR2: SGHAT, FQNNGV. Deletions cut 2 bases from V and 9 bases from J, with 7 bases between. The CDR3 reads CASSLKHQAFF. DNA of the CDR3: TGTGCCAGCAGCTTAAAACACCAAGCTTTCTTT.